At least ten counts were recorded for the clone carrying this T cell receptor beta chain. Its specificity is not known. These data belong to a study of CD8 T cells in ankylosing spondylitis. J gave up 3 bases and V 10 bases, and 5 bases lay outside the gene matches. Germline V gene sequence: CDR1 MDHEN, CDR2 SYDVKM. CDR3 length equals 13 residues. Broader study findings: In the blood and synovial fluid of reactive arthritis, some motif variants had been previously reported. Significant enrichment of disease-linked clones was reportedly seen in matched ankylosing spondylitis synovial fluid. Within ankylosing spondylitis blood, a TCR beta motif made up of eight highly homologous variants appeared to be characteristic. Disease-associated clonotypes exhibited CD8+ identity and were relatively infrequent in peripheral blood.

By quantitative 5'-RACE with molecular barcodes, the TCR beta libraries were made. TCRdb reprocessed the 5' RACE reads with MiXCR, giving one entry per CDR3 protein. The table records fewer than 550,000 distinct CDR3 sequences, roughly 5.3% of them present only once. The sequenced sample consisted of blood, either unsorted or a sorted T cell fraction (not recorded which). The clonotype originates from a male donor with ankylosing spondylitis. The rearrangement links TRBV28 to TRBJ2-3, with TRBD1 matching 9 bases. CDR3 loop: CATLGQGTDTQYF. The CDR3 nucleotides read TGTGCCACCTTAGGACAGGGGACAGATACGCAGTATTTT.